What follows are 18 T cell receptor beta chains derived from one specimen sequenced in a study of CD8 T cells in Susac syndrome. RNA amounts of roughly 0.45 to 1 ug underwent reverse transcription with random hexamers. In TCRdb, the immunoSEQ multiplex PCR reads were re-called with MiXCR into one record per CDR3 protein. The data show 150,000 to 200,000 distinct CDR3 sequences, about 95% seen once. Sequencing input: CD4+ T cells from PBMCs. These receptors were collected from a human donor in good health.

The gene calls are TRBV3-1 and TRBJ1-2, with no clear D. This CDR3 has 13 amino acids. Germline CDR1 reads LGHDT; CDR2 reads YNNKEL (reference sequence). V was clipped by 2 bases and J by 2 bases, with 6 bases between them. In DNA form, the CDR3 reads TGTGCCAGCAGCCAACTGGACAACTATGGCTACACCTTC. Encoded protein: CASSQLDNYGYTF.

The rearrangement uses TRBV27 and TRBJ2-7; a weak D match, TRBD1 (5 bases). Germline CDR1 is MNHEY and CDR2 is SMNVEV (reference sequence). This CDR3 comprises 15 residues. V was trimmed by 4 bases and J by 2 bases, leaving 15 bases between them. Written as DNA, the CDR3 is TGTGCCAGCAGTTCCAGGGCCCCCCCGCCCTACGAGCAGTACTTC. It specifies CASSSRAPPPYEQYF.

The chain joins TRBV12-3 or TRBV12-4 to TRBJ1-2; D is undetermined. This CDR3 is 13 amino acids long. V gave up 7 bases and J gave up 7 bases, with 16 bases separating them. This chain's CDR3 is CASTRRQVFGYTF. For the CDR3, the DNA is TGTGCCAGCACCCGACGGCAAGTATTTGGCTACACCTTC.

The CDR3 region is CASRGRAAGYTF. The CDR3 DNA reads TGTGCCAGCAGGGGGAGAGCAGCTGGCTACACCTTC. The chain is built from TRBV28 and TRBJ1-2; D is undetermined. Per the germline V gene, CDR1 is MDHEN and CDR2 is SYDVKM. The CDR3 loop spans 12 amino acids. V lost 6 bases, J lost 7 bases, and 12 bases lay in between.

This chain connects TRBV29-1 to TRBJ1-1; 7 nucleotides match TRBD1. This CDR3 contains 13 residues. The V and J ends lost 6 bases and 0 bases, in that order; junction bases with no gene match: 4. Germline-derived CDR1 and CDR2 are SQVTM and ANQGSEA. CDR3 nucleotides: TGCAGCGTCATACAGGGGATGAACACTGAAGCTTTCTTT. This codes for CSVIQGMNTEAFF.

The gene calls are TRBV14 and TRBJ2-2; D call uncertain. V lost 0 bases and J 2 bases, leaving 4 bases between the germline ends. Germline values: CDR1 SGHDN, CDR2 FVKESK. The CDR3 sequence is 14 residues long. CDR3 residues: CASSQDHNTGELFF. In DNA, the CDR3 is TGTGCCAGCAGCCAAGATCATAACACCGGGGAGCTGTTTTTT.

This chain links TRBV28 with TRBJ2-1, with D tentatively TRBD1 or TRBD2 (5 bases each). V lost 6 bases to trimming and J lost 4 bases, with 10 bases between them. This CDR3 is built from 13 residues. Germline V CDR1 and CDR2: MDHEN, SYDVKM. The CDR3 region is CASRSGLYNEQFF. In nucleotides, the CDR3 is TGTGCCAGCAGGTCGGGGCTTTACAATGAGCAGTTCTTC.

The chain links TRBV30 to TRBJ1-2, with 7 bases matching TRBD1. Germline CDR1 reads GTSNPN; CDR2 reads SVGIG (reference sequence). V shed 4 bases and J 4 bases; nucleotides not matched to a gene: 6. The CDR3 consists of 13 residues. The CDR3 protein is CAWTRGPGYGYTF. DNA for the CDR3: TGTGCCTGGACTAGGGGGCCGGGCTATGGCTACACCTTC.

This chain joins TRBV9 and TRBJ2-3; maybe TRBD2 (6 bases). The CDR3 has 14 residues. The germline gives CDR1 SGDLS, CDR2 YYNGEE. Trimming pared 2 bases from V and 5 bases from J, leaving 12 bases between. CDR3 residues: CASSVGTPEDTQYF. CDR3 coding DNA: TGTGCCAGCAGCGTCGGGACTCCGGAAGATACGCAGTATTTT. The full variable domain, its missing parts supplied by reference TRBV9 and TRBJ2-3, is DSGVTQTPKHLITATGQRVTLRCSPRSGDLSVYWYQQSLDQGLQFLIQYYNGEERAKGNILERFSAQQFPDLHSELNLSSLELGDSALYFCASSVGTPEDTQYFGPGTRLTVL.

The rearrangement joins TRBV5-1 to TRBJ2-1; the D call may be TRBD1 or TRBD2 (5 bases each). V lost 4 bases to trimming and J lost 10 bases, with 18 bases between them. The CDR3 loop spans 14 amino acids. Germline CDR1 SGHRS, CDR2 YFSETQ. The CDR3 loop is CASSLGTAALEQFF. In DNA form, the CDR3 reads TGCGCCAGCAGCCTGGGGACCGCTGCCCTGGAGCAGTTCTTC.

This CDR3 is CSVGMENQPQHF. CDR3 nucleotide sequence: TGCAGCGTGGGGATGGAAAATCAGCCCCAGCATTTT. The gene calls are TRBV29-1 and TRBJ1-5; D unclear. The CDR3 loop spans 12 amino acids. V was pared by 6 bases and J by 4 bases, with 10 bases between. Germline V gene lookup returns CDR1 SQVTM and CDR2 ANQGSEA.

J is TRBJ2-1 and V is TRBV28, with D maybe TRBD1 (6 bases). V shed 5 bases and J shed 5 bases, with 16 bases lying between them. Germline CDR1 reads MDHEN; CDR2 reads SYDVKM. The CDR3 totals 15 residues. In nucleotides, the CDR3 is TGTGCCAGCAGTGCCCCGATCTACAGGGACAATGAGCAGTTCTTC. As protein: CASSAPIYRDNEQFF.

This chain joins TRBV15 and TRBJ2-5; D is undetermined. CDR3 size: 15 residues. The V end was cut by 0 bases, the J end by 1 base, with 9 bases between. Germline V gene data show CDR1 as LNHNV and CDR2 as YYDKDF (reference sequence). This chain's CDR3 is CATSRDGHIQETQYF. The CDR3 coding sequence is TGTGCCACCAGCAGAGATGGGCACATCCAAGAGACCCAGTACTTC.

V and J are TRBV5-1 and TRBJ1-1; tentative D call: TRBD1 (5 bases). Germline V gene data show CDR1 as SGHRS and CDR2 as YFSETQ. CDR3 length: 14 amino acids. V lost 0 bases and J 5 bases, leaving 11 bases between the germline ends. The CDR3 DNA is TGCGCCAGCAGCTTGGATGAGGGGAGGACTGAAGCTTTCTTT. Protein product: CASSLDEGRTEAFF.

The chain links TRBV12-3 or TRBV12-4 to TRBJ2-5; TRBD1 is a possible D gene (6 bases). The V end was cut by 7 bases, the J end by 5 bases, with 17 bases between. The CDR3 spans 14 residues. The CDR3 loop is CASTYRTAGETQYF. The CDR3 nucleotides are TGTGCCAGCACCTACAGGACAGCCGGGGAGACCCAGTACTTC.

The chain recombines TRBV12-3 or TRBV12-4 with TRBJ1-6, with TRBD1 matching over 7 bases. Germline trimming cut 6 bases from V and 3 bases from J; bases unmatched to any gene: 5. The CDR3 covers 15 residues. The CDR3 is CASREGQNYNSPLHF. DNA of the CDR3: TGTGCCAGCAGAGAGGGACAGAACTATAATTCACCCCTCCACTTT.

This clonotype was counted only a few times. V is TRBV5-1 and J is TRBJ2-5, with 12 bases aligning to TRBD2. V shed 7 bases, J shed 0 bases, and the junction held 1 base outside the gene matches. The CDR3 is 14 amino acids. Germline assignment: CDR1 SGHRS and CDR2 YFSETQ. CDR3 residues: CASRTSGDQETQYF. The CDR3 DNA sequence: TGCGCCAGCCGGACTAGCGGGGACCAAGAGACCCAGTACTTC.

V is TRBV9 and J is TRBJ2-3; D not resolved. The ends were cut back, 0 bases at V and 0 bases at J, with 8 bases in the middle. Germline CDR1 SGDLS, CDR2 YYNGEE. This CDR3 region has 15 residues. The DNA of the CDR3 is TGTGCCAGCAGCGTAGGTCAAGGCAGCACAGATACGCAGTATTTT. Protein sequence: CASSVGQGSTDTQYF.